This record covers a single T cell receptor beta chain. The data stem from a study of CD4 T cells in relation to SARS-CoV-2 and coronaviruses. There are 12 residues in the CDR3. Between the trimmed V and J ends, which lost 0 bases and 4 bases, there was a span of 4 bases. Per the germline V gene, CDR1 is MNHNS and CDR2 is SASEGT. Data came from immunoSEQ multiplex PCR; TCRdb stores just in-frame clones and leaves some out. The data show just under 65,000 clones, approximately 94% seen once. Before the COVID-19 pandemic, during about 2011-2018, CD4+ T cells were taken from unexposed donors. Naive and memory CD4+ T cells were separated from cryopreserved PBMCs.

The J gene is TRBJ2-7, the V gene TRBV6-1; D is undetermined. Specimen: naive CD4+ T cells from PBMCs. This sample's subset: naive CD4+ T cells isolated by negative enrichment. This clonotype was sampled from a human donor in good health. The CDR3 loop is CASSEAAYEQYF. The CDR3 coding sequence is TGTGCCAGCAGTGAAGCGGCATACGAGCAGTACTTC.